Below are 2 T cell receptor beta chains sequenced from a single sample in a study of cytomegalovirus exposure and HLA in healthy donors. Primers included in the PCR were 60 Vbeta and 13 Jbeta primers. Some clones are missing from TCRdb's copy, which holds only in-frame ones; the method was immunoSEQ multiplex PCR. The table includes around 160,000 clones, under 70% detected once. Sequenced input: PBMCs. These receptor sequences come from a woman aged 40-49 years in good health and CMV-seropositive.

This clone was seen a few times. The chain couples TRBV5-6 to TRBJ2-3, with 7 bases aligning to TRBD2. The junction had 2 bases not matched to a gene; V was cut back by 0 bases and J by 7 bases. Germline values: CDR1 SGHDT, CDR2 YYEEEE. CDR3 size: 13 residues. Written as DNA, the CDR3 is TGTGCCAGCAGCTTGGCGACTAGCAATACGCAGTATTTT. Translation gives CASSLATSNTQYF.

The chain links TRBV5-1 to TRBJ2-7, with TRBD1 identical over 7 bases. V lost 7 bases and J lost 7; bases outside the gene matches: 14. Germline CDR1 and CDR2: SGHRS and YFSETQ. This CDR3 has 14 amino acids. The CDR3 sequence is CASSFDRVVEEQYF. CDR3 DNA sequence: TGCGCCAGCTCCTTTGACAGGGTGGTAGAAGAGCAGTACTTC.